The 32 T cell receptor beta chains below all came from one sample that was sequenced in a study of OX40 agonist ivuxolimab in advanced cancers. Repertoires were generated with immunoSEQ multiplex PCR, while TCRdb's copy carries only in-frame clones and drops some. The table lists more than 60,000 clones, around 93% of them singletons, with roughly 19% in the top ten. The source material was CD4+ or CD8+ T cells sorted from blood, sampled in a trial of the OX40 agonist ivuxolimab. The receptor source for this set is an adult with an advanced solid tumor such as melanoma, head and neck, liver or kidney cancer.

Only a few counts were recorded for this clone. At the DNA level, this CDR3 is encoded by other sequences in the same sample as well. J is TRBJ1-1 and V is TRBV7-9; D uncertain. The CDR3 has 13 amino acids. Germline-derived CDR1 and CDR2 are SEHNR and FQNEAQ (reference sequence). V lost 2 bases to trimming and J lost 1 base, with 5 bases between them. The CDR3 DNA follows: TGTGCCAGCAGCTTATCGGGGAACACTGAAGCTTTCTTT. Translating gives CASSLSGNTEAFF.

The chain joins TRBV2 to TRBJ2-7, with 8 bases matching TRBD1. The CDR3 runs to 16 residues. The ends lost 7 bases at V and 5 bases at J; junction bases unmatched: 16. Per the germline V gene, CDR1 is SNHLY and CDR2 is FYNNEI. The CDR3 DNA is TGTGCCAGCAAGACCCGCTGGGGGGCAGGGGGCGACGAGCAGTACTTC. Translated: CASKTRWGAGGDEQYF.

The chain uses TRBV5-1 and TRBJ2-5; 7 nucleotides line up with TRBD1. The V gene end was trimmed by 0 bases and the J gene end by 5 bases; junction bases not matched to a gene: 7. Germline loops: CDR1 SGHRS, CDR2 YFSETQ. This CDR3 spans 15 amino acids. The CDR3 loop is CASSLAVQGLETQYF. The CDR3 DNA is TGCGCCAGCAGCTTGGCCGTACAGGGGCTGGAGACCCAGTACTTC.

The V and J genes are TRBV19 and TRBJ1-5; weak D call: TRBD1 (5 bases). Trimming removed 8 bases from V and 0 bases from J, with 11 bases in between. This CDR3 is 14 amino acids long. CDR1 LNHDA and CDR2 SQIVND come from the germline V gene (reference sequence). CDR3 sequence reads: CASRGAFSNQPQHF. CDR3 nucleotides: TGTGCCAGTCGAGGGGCATTTAGCAATCAGCCCCAGCATTTT.

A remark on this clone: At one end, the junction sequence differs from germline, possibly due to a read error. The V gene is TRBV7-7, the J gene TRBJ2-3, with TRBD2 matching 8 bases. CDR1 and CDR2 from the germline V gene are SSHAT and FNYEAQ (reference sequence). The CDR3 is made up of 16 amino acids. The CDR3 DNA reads TGTGCTAGCAGCTCAGCAACGGGAGGGCCCACAGATACGCAGTATTTT. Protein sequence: CASSSATGGPTDTQYF.

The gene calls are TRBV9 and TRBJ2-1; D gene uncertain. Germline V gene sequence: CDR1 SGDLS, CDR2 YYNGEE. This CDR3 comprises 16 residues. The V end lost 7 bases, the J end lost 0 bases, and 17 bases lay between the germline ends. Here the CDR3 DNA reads TGTGCCAGCGGCCCCCTTGAGCGCAGCTCCTACAATGAGCAGTTCTTC. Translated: CASGPLERSSYNEQFF.

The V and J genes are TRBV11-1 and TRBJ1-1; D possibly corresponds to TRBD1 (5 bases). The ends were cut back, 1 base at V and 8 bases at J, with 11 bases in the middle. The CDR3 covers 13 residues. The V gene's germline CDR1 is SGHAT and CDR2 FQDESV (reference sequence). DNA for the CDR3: TGTGCCAGCAGCTTAGGGGTCAGGGACGAAGCTTTCTTT. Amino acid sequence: CASSLGVRDEAFF.

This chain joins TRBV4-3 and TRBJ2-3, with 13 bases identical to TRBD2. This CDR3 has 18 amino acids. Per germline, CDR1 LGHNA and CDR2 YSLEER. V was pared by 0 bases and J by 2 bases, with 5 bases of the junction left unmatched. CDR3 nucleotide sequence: TGCGCCAGCAGCCAAGATCCGACTAGCGGGAGGTTCACAGATACGCAGTATTTT. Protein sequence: CASSQDPTSGRFTDTQYF.

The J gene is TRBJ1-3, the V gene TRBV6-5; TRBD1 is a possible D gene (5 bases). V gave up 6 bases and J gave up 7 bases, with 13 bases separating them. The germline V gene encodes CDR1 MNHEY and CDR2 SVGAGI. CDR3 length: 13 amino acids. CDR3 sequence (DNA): TGTGCCAGCAGACGGGACGTTCATAACACCATATATTTT. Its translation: CASRRDVHNTIYF.

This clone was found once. The CDR3 DNA is TGTGCCAGCACCCCCGAATTGAACGAGCAGTACTTC. Protein product: CASTPELNEQYF. The V gene is TRBV9, the J gene TRBJ2-7; D remains unclear. The CDR3 contains 12 residues. Trimming removed 6 bases at V and 5 bases at J, with 12 bases between. Looked up from germline, CDR1 is SGDLS and CDR2 is YYNGEE.

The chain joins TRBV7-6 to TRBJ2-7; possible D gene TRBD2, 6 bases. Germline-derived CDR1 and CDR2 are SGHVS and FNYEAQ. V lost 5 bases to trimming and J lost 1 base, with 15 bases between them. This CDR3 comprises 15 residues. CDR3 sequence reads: CASSPLSGTSYEQYF. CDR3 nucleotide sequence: TGTGCCAGCAGCCCCCTTAGCGGAACTTCCTACGAGCAGTACTTC.

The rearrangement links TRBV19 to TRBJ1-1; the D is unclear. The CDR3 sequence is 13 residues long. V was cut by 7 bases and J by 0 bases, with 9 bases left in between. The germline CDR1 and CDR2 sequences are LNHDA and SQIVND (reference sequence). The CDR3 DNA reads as TGTGCCAGTAATCAGCGAATGAACACTGAAGCTTTCTTT. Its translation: CASNQRMNTEAFF. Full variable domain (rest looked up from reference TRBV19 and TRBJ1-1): DGGITQSPKYLFRKEGQNVTLSCEQNLNHDAMYWYRQDPGQGLRLIYYSQIVNDFQKGDIAEGYSVSREKKESFPLTVTSAQKNPTAFYLCASNQRMNTEAFFGQGTRLTVV.

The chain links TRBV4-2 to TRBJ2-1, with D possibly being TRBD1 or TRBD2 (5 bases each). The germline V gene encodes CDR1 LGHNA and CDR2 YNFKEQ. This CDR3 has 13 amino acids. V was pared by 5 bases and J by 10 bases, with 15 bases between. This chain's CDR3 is CASSLGERSEQFF. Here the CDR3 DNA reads TGTGCCAGCAGCTTGGGGGAGCGGTCAGAGCAGTTCTTC.

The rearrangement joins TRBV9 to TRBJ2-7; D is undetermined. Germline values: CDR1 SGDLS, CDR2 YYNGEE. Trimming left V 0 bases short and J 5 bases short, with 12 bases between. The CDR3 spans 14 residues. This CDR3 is CASSVALGLDEQYF. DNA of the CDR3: TGTGCCAGCAGCGTAGCTCTAGGGCTGGACGAGCAGTACTTC.

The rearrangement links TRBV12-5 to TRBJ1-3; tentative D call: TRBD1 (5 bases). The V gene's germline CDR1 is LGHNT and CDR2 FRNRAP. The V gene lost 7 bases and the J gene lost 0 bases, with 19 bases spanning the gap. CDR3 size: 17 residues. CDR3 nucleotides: TGTGCTAGTGTCTCGACCGAATCCGGGACCTCTGGAAACACCATATATTTT. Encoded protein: CASVSTESGTSGNTIYF.

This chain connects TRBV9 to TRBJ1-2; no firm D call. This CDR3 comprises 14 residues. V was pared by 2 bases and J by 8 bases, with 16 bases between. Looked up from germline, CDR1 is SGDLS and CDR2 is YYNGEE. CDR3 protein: CASSVGGPGGGYTF. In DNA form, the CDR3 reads TGTGCCAGCAGCGTTGGCGGGCCCGGAGGGGGCTACACCTTC.

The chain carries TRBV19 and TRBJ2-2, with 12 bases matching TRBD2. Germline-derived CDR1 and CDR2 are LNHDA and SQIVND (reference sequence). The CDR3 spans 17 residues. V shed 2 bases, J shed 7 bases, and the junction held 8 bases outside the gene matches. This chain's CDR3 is CASSILRPSGRDGELFF. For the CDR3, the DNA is TGTGCCAGTAGTATACTCCGTCCTAGCGGGAGGGACGGGGAGCTGTTTTTT. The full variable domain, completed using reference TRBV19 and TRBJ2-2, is DGGITQSPKYLFRKEGQNVTLSCEQNLNHDAMYWYRQDPGQGLRLIYYSQIVNDFQKGDIAEGYSVSREKKESFPLTVTSAQKNPTAFYLCASSILRPSGRDGELFFGEGSRLTVL.

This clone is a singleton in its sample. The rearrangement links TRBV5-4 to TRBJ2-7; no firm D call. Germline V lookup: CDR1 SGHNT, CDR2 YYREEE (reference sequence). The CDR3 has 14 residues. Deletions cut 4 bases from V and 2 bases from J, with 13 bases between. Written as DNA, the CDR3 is TGTGCCAGCAGCCCTCCGGACCGCGCCTACGAGCAGTACTTC. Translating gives CASSPPDRAYEQYF.

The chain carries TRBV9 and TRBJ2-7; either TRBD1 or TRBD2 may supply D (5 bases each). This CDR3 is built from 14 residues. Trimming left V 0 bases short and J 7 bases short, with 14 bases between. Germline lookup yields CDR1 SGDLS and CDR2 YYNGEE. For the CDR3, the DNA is TGTGCCAGCAGCGTAGGACGGGACCCGTATGAGCAGTACTTC. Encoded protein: CASSVGRDPYEQYF.

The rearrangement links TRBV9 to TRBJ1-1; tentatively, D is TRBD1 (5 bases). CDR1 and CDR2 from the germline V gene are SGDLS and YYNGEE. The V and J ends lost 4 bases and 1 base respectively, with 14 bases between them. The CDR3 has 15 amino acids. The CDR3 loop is CASSYGTRENTEAFF. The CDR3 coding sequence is TGTGCCAGCAGCTACGGGACGCGCGAGAACACTGAAGCTTTCTTT.

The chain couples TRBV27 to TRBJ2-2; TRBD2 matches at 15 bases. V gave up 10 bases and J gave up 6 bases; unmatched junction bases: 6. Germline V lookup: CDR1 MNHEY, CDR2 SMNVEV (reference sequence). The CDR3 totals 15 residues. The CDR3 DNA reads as TGTGCCATCGGGACTAGCGGGAGGTATGCCGGGGAGCTGTTTTTT. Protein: CAIGTSGRYAGELFF.

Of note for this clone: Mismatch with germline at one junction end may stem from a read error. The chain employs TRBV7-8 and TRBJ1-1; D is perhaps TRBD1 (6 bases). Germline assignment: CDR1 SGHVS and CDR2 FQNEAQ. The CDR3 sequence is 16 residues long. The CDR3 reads CASSLASVRGNTEAFF. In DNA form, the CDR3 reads TGTGCCAGCAGCCTAGCTTCGGTCAGGGGGAACACTGAAGCTTTCTTT.

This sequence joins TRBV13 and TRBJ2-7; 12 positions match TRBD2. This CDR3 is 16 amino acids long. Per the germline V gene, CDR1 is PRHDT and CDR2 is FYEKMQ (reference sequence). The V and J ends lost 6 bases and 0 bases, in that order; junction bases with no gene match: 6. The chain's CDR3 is CASSGTSGRFSYEQYF. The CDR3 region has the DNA TGTGCCAGCAGTGGAACTAGCGGGAGGTTCTCCTACGAGCAGTACTTC.

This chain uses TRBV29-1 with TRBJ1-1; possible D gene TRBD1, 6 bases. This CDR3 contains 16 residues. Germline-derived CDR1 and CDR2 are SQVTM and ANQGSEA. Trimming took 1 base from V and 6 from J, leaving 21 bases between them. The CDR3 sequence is CSVEGEPRGSSAEAFF. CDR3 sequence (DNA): TGCAGCGTTGAAGGTGAGCCCAGGGGCTCTTCCGCTGAAGCTTTCTTT.

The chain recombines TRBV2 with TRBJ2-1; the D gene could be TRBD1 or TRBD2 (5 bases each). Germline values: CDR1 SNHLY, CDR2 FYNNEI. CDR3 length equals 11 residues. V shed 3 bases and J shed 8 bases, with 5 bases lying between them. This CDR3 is CASSEGDEQFF. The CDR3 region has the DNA TGTGCCAGCAGTGAGGGGGATGAGCAGTTCTTC.

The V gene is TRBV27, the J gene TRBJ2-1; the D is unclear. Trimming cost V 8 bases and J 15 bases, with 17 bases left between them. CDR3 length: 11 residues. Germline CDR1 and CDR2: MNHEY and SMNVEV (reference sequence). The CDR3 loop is CASRIVTGWFF. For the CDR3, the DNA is TGTGCCAGCCGGATTGTGACTGGGTGGTTCTTC.

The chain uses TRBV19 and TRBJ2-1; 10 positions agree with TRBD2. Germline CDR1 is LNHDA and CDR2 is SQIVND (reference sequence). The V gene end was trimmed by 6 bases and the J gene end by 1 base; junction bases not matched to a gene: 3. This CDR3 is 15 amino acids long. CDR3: CASSALAGSYNEQFF. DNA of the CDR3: TGTGCCAGTAGCGCACTAGCGGGGTCCTACAATGAGCAGTTCTTC.

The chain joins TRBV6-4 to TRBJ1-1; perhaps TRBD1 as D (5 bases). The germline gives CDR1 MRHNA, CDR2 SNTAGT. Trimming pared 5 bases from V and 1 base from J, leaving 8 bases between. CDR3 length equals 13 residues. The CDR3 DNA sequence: TGTGCCAGCAGTCTACAGGAGAACACTGAAGCTTTCTTT. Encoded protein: CASSLQENTEAFF.

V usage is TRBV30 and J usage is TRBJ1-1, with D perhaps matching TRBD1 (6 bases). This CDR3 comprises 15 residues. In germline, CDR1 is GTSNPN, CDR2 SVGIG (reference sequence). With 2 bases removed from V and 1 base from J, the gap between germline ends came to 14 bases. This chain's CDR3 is CAWSIWTERNTEAFF. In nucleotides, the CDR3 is TGTGCCTGGAGTATTTGGACAGAGAGGAACACTGAAGCTTTCTTT. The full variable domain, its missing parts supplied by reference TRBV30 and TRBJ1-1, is SQTIHQWPATLVQPVGSPLSLECTVEGTSNPNLYWYRQAAGRGLQLLFYSVGIGQISSEVPQNLSASRPQDRQFILSSKKLLLSDSGFYLCAWSIWTERNTEAFFGQGTRLTVV.

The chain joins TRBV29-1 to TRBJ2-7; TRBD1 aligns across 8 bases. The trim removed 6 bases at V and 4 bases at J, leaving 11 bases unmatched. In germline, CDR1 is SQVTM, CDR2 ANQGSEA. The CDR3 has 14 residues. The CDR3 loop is CSVILTGVIYEQYF. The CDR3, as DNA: TGCAGCGTGATTTTGACAGGGGTTATATACGAGCAGTACTTC.

CDR3 residues: CASSQLAGDYGYTF. CDR3 in DNA: TGTGCCAGCAGCCAGCTGGCGGGGGACTATGGCTACACCTTC. The V and J genes are TRBV14 and TRBJ1-2; D may be TRBD1 (5 bases). V lost 3 bases, J lost 3 bases, and 11 bases lay in between. This CDR3 region has 14 residues. In germline, CDR1 is SGHDN, CDR2 FVKESK.

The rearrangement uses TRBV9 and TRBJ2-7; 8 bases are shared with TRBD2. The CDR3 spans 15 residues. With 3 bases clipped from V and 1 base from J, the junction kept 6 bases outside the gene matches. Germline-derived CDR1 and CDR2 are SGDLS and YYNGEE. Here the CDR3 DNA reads TGTGCCAGCAGCGCCGGTAGCGGGACGTCCTACGAGCAGTACTTC. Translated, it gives CASSAGSGTSYEQYF.